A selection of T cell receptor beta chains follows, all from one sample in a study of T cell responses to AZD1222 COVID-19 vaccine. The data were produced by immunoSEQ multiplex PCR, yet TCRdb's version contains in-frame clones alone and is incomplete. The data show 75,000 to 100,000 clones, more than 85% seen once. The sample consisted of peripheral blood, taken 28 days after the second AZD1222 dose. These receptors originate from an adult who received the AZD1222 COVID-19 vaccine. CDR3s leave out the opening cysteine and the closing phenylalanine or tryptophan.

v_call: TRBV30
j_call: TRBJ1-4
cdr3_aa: AWSRGGLVEKLF

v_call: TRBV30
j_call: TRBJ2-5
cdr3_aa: AWSVGGETQY

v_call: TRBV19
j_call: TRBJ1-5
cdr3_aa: ASSILQGAQGQPQH

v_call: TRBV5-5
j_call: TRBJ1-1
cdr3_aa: ASSFRAGTNEAF

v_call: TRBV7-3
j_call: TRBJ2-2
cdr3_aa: ASSLRGTTGELF

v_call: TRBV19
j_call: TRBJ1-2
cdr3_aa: ASSIVGGAGDGYT

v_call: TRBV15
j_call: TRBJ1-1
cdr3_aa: ATSRDRATLGVTEAF

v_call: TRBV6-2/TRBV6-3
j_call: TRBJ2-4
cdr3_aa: ASSSAGSLAKNIQY

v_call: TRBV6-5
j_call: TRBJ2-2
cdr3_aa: ASQPLHTGELF

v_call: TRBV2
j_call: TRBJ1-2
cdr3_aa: ASSDMAAFYGYT

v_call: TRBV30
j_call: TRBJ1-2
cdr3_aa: AWSQGAYYGYT

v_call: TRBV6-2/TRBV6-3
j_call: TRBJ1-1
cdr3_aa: ASSYSSGQGAVAEAF

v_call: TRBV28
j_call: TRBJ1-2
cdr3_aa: ASSLAGRGYGYT

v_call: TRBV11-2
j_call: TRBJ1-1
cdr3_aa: ASSLRATNTEAF

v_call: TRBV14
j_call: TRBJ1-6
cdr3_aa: ASSPVGPPGNSPLH

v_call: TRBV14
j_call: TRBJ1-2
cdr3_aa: ASSPIVGRTYGYT

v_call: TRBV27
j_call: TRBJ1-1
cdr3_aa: ASSFTEAF

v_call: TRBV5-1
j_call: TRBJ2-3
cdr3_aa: ASSLTRAGESDTQY

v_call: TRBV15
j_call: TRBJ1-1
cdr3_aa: ATSVRPPQGANTEAF

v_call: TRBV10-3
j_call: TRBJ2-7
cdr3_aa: AISSRNLYEQY

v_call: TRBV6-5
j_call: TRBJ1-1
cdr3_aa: ASSYPARGEAF

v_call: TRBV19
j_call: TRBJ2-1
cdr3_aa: ASSMVGGGGNEQF

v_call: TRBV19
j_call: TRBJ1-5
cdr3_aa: ASSIDRINNAHRGNQPQH

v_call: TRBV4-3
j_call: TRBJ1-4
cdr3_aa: ASSQEGLGLNEKLF

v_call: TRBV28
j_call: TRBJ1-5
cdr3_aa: ASTSLSSNQPQH

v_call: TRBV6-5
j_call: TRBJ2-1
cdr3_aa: ASRPGGHSEQF

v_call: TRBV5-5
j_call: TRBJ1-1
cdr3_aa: ASSPWVGTEAF

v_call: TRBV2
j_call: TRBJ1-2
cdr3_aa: ASSEGQIYGYT

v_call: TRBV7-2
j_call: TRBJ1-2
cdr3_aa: ASSLDAGGGGYT

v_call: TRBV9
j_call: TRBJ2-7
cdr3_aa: ASSVDPGSEQY

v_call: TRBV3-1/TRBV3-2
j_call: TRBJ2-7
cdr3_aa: ASSWTGTGSYEQY

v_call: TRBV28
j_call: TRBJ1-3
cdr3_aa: ASSLGRLSGNTIY

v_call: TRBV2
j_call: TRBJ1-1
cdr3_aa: ASRSGTRNTEAF

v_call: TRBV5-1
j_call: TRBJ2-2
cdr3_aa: ASSRLDRDTGELF

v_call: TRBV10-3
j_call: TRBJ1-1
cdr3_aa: ATTGTANTEAF

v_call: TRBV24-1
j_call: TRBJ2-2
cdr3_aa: ATSDSGGSLTGELF

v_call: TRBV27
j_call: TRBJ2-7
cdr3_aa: ASSYRGGVAPNEQY

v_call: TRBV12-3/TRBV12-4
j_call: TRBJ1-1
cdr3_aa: ASSPLGTEAF

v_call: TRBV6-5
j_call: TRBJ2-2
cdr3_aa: ASSYGGPGELF

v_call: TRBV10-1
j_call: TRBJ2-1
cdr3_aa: ASSDQGLAYNEQF

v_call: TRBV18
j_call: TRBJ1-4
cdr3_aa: ASSPGPAGNEKLF